Shown below are 18 T cell receptor beta chains from a single sample sequenced in a study of radiotherapy plus CTLA-4 blockade in lung cancer. Some clones are missing from TCRdb's copy, which holds only in-frame ones; the method was immunoSEQ multiplex PCR. The profile shows 85,000 to 100,000 clones, around nine tenths of them singletons. The sample here was peripheral blood, taken from a patient treated with radiotherapy plus ipilimumab. The source of these receptors is a human donor with non-small cell lung cancer that progressed on radiotherapy plus ipilimumab.

This chain uses TRBV7-2 with TRBJ2-1; unclear D gene. Germline CDR1 reads SGHTA; CDR2 reads FQGNSA. V lost 0 bases, J lost 4 bases, and 10 bases lay in between. This CDR3 contains 15 residues. CDR3 sequence (DNA): TGTGCCAGCAGCTTAGCGGCCCATATTTACAATGAGCAGTTCTTC. Translated: CASSLAAHIYNEQFF.

The genes are TRBV7-2 and TRBJ1-2, with a weak D call TRBD1 (5 bases). V was shortened by 4 bases and J by 4 bases, with 19 bases between the two germline ends. The germline gives CDR1 SGHTA, CDR2 FQGNSA. The CDR3 runs to 16 residues. The DNA of the CDR3 is TGTGCCAGCAGCTCCCTTGGAGGGGCGCGACCCTATGGCTACACCTTC. Protein product: CASSSLGGARPYGYTF.

This chain uses TRBV18 with TRBJ2-6; 7 nucleotides align to TRBD2. Trimming at V came to 3 bases and at J to 1 base, leaving 9 bases not matched to a gene. Germline CDR1 and CDR2: KGHSH and LQKENI. CDR3 length equals 18 residues. In DNA form, the CDR3 reads TGTGCCAGCTCACCCGGTTCGGGGGGTATGTCTGGGGCCAACGTCCTGACTTTC. Its protein is CASSPGSGGMSGANVLTF.

This sequence joins TRBV11-2 and TRBJ2-3, with 11 positions matching TRBD2. The CDR3 loop spans 15 amino acids. From germline, CDR1 is SGHAT and CDR2 FQNNGV. The junction had 6 bases not matched to a gene; V was cut back by 6 bases and J by 4 bases. The CDR3 coding sequence is TGTGCCAGCAGGTTACTAGCGGGAGCCTCAGATACGCAGTATTTT. It specifies CASRLLAGASDTQYF.

V is TRBV9 and J is TRBJ2-7, with D possibly TRBD1 on 5 matching bases. The germline gives CDR1 SGDLS, CDR2 YYNGEE. Trimming took off 4 bases at V and 4 bases at J, with 18 bases between the two ends. The CDR3 has 15 amino acids. The CDR3 coding sequence is TGTGCCAGCAGCCCCTCTGGGGCTGCGGCGTACGAGCAGTACTTC. It specifies CASSPSGAAAYEQYF.

This clone was counted once. J is TRBJ2-7 and V is TRBV27; D is tentatively TRBD1 or TRBD2 (5 bases each). V was trimmed by 10 bases and J by 4 bases, leaving 17 bases between them. The CDR3 extends over 13 amino acids. CDR1 and CDR2 from the germline V gene are MNHEY and SMNVEV (reference sequence). The CDR3 loop is CATRVSGAYEQYF. CDR3 in DNA: TGTGCCACCAGGGTCAGCGGAGCTTACGAGCAGTACTTC.

The CDR3 here is CASSYGSGHTQYF. CDR3 bases: TGTGCCAGCAGTTACGGGTCGGGCCATACGCAGTATTTT. V gene TRBV6-5 combines with J gene TRBJ2-3; D not resolved. The V gene's germline CDR1 is MNHEY and CDR2 SVGAGI. CDR3 size: 13 residues. The ends were cut back, 2 bases at V and 7 bases at J, with 10 bases in the middle.

The J gene is TRBJ2-2, the V gene TRBV7-9; 8 bases are a match to TRBD1. The CDR3 is 16 amino acids. Germline CDR1 reads SEHNR; CDR2 reads FQNEAQ (reference sequence). The V and J ends lost 5 bases and 6 bases, in that order; junction bases with no gene match: 11. CDR3 region: CASSPGQGREAGELFF. In DNA, the CDR3 is TGTGCCAGCAGCCCCGGACAGGGAAGGGAAGCCGGGGAGCTGTTTTTT.

This clone was seen a handful of times. For the CDR3, the DNA is TGCGCCAGCAGCCAAGAGTCCGTGGTCTATGGCTACACCTTC. Translating gives CASSQESVVYGYTF. The genes are TRBV4-3 and TRBJ1-2; D ambiguous. Trimming shortened V by 0 bases and J by 4 bases, and 9 bases separated the two germline ends. CDR3 length: 14 amino acids. Looked up from germline, CDR1 is LGHNA and CDR2 is YSLEER.

The chain has TRBV18 and TRBJ2-7; 9 nucleotides match TRBD1. V was clipped by 3 bases and J by 9 bases; unmatched bases: 3. CDR1 KGHSH and CDR2 LQKENI come from the germline V gene. This CDR3 contains 12 residues. The CDR3 region is CASSPLTGGQYF. CDR3 bases: TGTGCCAGCTCACCTCTGACAGGGGGGCAGTACTTC.

This clone was seen only once. The chain combines TRBV19 with TRBJ1-5; D perhaps matches TRBD1 (6 bases). The V end was cut by 6 bases, the J end by 0 bases, with 9 bases between. Germline V gives CDR1 LNHDA, CDR2 SQIVND (reference sequence). The CDR3 loop spans 14 amino acids. CDR3 sequence reads: CASSQGYSNQPQHF. The DNA for the CDR3 is TGTGCCAGTAGCCAGGGGTATAGCAATCAGCCCCAGCATTTT.

The chain employs TRBV19 and TRBJ1-1; TRBD1 is a possible D gene (5 bases). CDR1 LNHDA and CDR2 SQIVND come from the germline V gene (reference sequence). The CDR3 has 15 residues. Trimming removed 9 bases from V and 0 bases from J, with 17 bases in between. CDR3 sequence reads: CASKISGSMNTEAFF. DNA for the CDR3: TGTGCCAGCAAAATCTCAGGGAGCATGAACACTGAAGCTTTCTTT.

The gene calls are TRBV19 and TRBJ1-5; 8 positions agree with TRBD1. This CDR3 is 14 amino acids long. Unmatched junction bases numbered 2, after V lost 3 bases and J lost 4 bases. CDR1 and CDR2 (germline): LNHDA, SQIVND (reference sequence). CDR3 protein: CASSIRQGNQPQHF. In DNA, the CDR3 is TGTGCCAGTAGTATCCGACAGGGGAATCAGCCCCAGCATTTT.

The chain employs TRBV28 and TRBJ1-6; D may be TRBD1 (5 bases). Germline assignment: CDR1 MDHEN and CDR2 SYDVKM. This CDR3 spans 15 amino acids. V was trimmed by 5 bases and J by 6 bases, leaving 14 bases between them. The CDR3 bases are TGTGCCAGCAGTGGAGGACACGGACTTAATTCACCCCTCCACTTT. Its translation is CASSGGHGLNSPLHF.

About this clone itself: Within the sample, other DNA sequences also encode this same CDR3. The genes are TRBV7-2 and TRBJ2-7; TRBD2 agrees at 9 bases. This CDR3 region has 15 residues. Germline CDR1 is SGHTA and CDR2 is FQGNSA. V was clipped by 0 bases and J by 0 bases; unmatched bases: 0. CDR3 in DNA: TGTGCCAGCAGCTTAGCTAGCGGGAGCTCCTACGAGCAGTACTTC. Protein: CASSLASGSSYEQYF.

The chain is built from TRBV7-3 and TRBJ2-4; D unclear. Trimming removed 0 bases at V and 0 bases at J, with 15 bases between. The CDR3 runs to 18 residues. Germline loops: CDR1 SGHTA, CDR2 FQGTGA. DNA for the CDR3: TGTGCCAGCAGCTTAACAGCACCCTTAATTGGAGCCAAAAACATTCAGTACTTC. It encodes CASSLTAPLIGAKNIQYF.

The rearrangement uses TRBV12-5 and TRBJ2-7, with D perhaps matching TRBD1 (6 bases). This CDR3 has 15 residues. The V and J ends lost 4 bases and 0 bases respectively, with 13 bases between them. Looked up from germline, CDR1 is LGHNT and CDR2 is FRNRAP. The CDR3 loop is CASGSYRVFSYEQYF. In DNA form, the CDR3 reads TGTGCTAGTGGTTCCTACAGGGTATTCTCCTACGAGCAGTACTTC. The entire variable domain, with the rest obtained from reference TRBV12-5 and TRBJ2-7, is as follows: DARVTQTPRHKVTEMGQEVTMRCQPILGHNTVFWYRQTMMQGLELLAYFRNRAPLDDSGMPKDRFSAEMPDATLATLKIQPSEPRDSAVYFCASGSYRVFSYEQYFGPGTRLTVT.

This chain joins TRBV7-2 and TRBJ1-2, with a weak D call TRBD1 (5 bases). The CDR3 consists of 14 residues. Trimming left V 3 bases short and J 4 bases short, with 12 bases between. Looked up from germline, CDR1 is SGHTA and CDR2 is FQGNSA. CDR3 in amino acids: CASSLDIPPYGYTF. The CDR3 region has the DNA TGTGCCAGCAGCTTGGACATCCCGCCCTATGGCTACACCTTC.